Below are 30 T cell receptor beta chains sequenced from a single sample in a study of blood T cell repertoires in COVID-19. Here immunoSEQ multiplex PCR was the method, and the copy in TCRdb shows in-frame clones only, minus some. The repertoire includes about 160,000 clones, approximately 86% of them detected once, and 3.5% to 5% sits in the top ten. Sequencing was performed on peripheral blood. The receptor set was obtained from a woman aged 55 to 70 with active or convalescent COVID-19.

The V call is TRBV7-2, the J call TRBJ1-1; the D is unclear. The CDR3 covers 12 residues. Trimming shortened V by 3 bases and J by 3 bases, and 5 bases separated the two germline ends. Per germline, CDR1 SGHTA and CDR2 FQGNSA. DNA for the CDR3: TGTGCCAGCAGCTTCCGGGACACTGAAGCTTTCTTT. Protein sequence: CASSFRDTEAFF.

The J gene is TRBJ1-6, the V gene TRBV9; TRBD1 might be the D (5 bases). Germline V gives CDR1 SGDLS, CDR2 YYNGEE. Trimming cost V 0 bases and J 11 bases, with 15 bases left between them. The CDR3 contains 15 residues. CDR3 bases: TGTGCCAGCAGCGTAGCGCAGGGATCGACGGCACCCCTCCACTTT. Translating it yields CASSVAQGSTAPLHF.

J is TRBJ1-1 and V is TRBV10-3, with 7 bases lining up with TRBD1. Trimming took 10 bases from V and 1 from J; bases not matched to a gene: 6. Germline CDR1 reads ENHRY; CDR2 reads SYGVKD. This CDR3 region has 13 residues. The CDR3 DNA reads TGTGCCACCCAAACAGGGGAGAACACTGAAGCTTTCTTT. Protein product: CATQTGENTEAFF.

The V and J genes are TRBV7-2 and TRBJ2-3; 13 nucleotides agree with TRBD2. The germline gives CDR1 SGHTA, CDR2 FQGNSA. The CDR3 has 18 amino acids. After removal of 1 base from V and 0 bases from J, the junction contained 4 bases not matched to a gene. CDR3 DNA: TGTGCCAGCAGCTTAGAGGGACTAGCGGGGACTAGCACAGATACGCAGTATTTT. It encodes CASSLEGLAGTSTDTQYF.

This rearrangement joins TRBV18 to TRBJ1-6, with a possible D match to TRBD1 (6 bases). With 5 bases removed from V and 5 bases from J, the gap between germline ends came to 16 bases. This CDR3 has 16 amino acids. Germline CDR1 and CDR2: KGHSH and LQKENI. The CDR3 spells CASSENQGLNNSPLHF. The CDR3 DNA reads TGTGCCAGCTCAGAAAACCAGGGGCTCAATAATTCACCCCTCCACTTT.

CDR3 region: CASSPPSGGQETQYF. Here the CDR3 DNA reads TGCGCCAGCAGCCCCCCCAGCGGGGGACAAGAGACCCAGTACTTC. The chain carries TRBV5-1 and TRBJ2-5; 8 bases are a match to TRBD2. This CDR3 region has 15 residues. V trimming: 4 bases; J trimming: 2 bases; junction bases outside the gene matches: 7. Germline V gene data show CDR1 as SGHRS and CDR2 as YFSETQ. Full variable domain (rest looked up from reference TRBV5-1 and TRBJ2-5): KAGVTQTPRYLIKTRGQQVTLSCSPISGHRSVSWYQQTPGQGLQFLFEYFSETQRNKGNFPGRFSGRQFSNSRSEMNVSTLELGDSALYLCASSPPSGGQETQYFGPGTRLLVL.

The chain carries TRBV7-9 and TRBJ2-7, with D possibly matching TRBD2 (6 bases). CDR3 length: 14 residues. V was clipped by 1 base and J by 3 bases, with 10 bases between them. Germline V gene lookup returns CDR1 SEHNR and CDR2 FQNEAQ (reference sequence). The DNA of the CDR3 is TGTGCCAGCAGCTTAGGAGGGACTTACTACGAGCAGTACTTC. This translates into CASSLGGTYYEQYF. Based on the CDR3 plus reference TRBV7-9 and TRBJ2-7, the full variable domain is DTGVSQNPRHKITKRGQNVTFRCDPISEHNRLYWYRQTLGQGPEFLTYFQNEAQLEKSRLLSDRFSAERPKGSFSTLEIQRTEQGDSAMYLCASSLGGTYYEQYFGPGTRLTVT.

The CDR3, as DNA: TGTGCCAGCAGTGAATCCACCAACCCGGACACCGGGGAGCTGTTTTTT. Translation: CASSESTNPDTGELFF. The rearrangement uses TRBV25-1 and TRBJ2-2; D gene unclear. CDR3 size: 16 residues. V lost 1 base to trimming and J lost 3 bases, with 12 bases between them. CDR1 and CDR2 from the germline V gene are MGHDK and SYGVNS.

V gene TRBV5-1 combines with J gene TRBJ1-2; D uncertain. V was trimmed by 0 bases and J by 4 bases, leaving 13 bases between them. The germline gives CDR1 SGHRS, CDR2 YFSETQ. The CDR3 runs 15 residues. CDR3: CASSLGLGRGYGYTF. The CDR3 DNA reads TGCGCCAGCAGCTTGGGTCTCGGACGGGGCTATGGCTACACCTTC.

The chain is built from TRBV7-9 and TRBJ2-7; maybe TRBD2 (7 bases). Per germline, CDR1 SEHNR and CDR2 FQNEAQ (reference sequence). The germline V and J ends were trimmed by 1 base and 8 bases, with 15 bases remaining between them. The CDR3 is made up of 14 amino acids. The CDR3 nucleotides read TGTGCCAGCAGCTTAGGTTCGGGGAGGGACAAGCAGTACTTC. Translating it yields CASSLGSGRDKQYF.

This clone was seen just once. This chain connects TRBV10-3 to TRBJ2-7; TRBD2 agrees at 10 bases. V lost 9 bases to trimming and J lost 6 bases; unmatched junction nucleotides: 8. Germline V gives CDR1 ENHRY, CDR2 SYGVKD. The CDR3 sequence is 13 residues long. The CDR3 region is CAIGAGGLGEQYF. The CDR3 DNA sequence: TGTGCCATAGGAGCGGGGGGGCTGGGCGAGCAGTACTTC.

CDR3 sequence reads: CASSRSSGWVNEQFF. In DNA form, the CDR3 reads TGTGCCAGCAGTAGATCTAGCGGGTGGGTCAATGAGCAGTTCTTC. The gene calls are TRBV6-2 or TRBV6-3 and TRBJ2-1, with 8 bases matching TRBD2. The length of the CDR3 is 15 residues. Germline CDR1 MNHEY, CDR2 SVGEGT. V lost 5 bases to trimming and J lost 6 bases; unmatched junction nucleotides: 9.

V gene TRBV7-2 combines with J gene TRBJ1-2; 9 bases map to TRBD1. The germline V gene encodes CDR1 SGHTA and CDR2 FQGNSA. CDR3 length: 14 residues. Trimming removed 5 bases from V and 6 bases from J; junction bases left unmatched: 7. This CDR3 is CASSPGTGKDGYTF. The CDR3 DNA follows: TGTGCCAGCAGCCCAGGGACAGGGAAGGATGGCTACACCTTC.

The CDR3 coding sequence is TGTGCCAGCAGCTTACAAGGGACAGGGCTGGGCGGCTACACCTTC. As protein: CASSLQGTGLGGYTF. The J gene is TRBJ1-2, the V gene TRBV13, with 9 bases fitting TRBD1. Trimming at V came to 2 bases and at J to 8 bases, leaving 9 bases not matched to a gene. Germline V gene lookup returns CDR1 PRHDT and CDR2 FYEKMQ (reference sequence). The CDR3 consists of 15 residues.

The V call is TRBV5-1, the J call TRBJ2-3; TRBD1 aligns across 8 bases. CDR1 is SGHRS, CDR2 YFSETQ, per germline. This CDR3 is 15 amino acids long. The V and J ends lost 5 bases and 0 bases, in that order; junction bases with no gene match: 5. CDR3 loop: CASSWGQVSTDTQYF. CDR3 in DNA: TGCGCCAGCAGTTGGGGACAGGTTAGCACAGATACGCAGTATTTT.

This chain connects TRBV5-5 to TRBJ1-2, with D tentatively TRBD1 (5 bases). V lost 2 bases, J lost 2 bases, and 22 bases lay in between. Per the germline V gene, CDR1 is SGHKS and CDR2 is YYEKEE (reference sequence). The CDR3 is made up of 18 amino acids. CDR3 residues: CASSFSISQGQINYGYTF. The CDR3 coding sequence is TGTGCCAGCAGCTTTTCGATTAGTCAGGGCCAAATCAACTATGGCTACACCTTC.

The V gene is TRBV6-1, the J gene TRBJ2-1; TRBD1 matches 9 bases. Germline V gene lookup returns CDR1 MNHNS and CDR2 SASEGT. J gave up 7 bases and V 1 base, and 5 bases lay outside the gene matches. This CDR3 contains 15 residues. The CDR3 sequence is CASSEGGTGLNEQFF. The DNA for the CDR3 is TGTGCCAGCAGTGAAGGAGGGACAGGGTTGAATGAGCAGTTCTTC.

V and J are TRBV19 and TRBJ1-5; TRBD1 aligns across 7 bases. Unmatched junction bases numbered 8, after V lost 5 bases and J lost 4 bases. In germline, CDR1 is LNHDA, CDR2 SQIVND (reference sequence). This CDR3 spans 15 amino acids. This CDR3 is CASSVTGTANQPQHF. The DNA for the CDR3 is TGTGCCAGTAGTGTGACCGGGACAGCAAATCAGCCCCAGCATTTT.

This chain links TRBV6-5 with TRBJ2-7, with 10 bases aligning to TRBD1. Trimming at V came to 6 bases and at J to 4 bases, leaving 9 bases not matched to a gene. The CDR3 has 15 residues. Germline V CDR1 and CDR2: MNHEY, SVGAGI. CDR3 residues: CASSRNRDRGYEQYF. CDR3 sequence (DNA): TGTGCCAGCAGCCGAAACCGGGACAGGGGATACGAGCAGTACTTC.

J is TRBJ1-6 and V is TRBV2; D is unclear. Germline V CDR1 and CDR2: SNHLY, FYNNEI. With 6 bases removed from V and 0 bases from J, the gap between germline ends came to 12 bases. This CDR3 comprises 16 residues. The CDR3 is CASRGSLSSYNSPLHF. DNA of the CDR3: TGTGCCAGCAGGGGCAGCCTTAGCTCCTATAATTCACCCCTCCACTTT.

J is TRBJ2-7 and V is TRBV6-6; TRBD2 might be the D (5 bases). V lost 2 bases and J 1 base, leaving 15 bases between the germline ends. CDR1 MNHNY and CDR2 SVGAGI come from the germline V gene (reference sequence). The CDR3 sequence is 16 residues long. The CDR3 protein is CASSYGPGILSYEQYF. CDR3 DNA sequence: TGTGCCAGCAGTTACGGCCCGGGAATCCTTTCCTACGAGCAGTACTTC.

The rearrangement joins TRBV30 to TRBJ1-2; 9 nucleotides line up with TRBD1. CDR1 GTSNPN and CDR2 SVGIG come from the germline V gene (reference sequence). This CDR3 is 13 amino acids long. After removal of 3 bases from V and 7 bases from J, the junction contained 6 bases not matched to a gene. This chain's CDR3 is CAWRWDRVSGYTF. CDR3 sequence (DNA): TGTGCCTGGAGGTGGGACAGGGTTAGTGGCTACACCTTC. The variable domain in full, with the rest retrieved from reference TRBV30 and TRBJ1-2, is SQTIHQWPATLVQPVGSPLSLECTVEGTSNPNLYWYRQAAGRGLQLLFYSVGIGQISSEVPQNLSASRPQDRQFILSSKKLLLSDSGFYLCAWRWDRVSGYTFGSGTRLTVV.

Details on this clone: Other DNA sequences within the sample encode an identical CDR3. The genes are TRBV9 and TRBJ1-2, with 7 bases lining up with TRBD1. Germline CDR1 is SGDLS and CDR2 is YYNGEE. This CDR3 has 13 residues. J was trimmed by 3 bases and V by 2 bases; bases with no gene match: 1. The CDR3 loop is CASSVGTDYGYTF. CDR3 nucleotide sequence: TGTGCCAGCAGCGTGGGGACAGACTATGGCTACACCTTC.

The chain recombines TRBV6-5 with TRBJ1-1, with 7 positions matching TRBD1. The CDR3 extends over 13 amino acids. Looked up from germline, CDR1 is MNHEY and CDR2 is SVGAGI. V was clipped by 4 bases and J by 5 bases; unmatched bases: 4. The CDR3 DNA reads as TGTGCCAGCAGTTTAGGGGGCTGGACTGAAGCTTTCTTT. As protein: CASSLGGWTEAFF.

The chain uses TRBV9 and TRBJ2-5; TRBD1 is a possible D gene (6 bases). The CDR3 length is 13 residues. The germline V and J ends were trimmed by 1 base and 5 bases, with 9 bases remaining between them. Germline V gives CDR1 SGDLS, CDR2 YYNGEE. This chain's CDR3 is CASSVRQAETQYF. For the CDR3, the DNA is TGTGCCAGCAGCGTAAGACAGGCGGAGACCCAGTACTTC.

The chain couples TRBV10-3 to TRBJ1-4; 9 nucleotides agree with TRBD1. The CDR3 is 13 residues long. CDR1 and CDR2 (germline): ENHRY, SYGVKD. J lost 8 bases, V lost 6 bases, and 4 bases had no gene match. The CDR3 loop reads CAISRTGEEKLFF. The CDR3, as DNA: TGTGCCATCAGCCGGACAGGGGAGGAAAAACTGTTTTTT.

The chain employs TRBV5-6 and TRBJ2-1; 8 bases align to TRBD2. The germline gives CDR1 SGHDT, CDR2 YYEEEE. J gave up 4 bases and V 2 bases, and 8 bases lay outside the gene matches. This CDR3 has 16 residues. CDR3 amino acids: CASSFGLAQEYNEQFF. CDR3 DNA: TGTGCCAGCAGCTTCGGACTAGCCCAGGAGTACAATGAGCAGTTCTTC.

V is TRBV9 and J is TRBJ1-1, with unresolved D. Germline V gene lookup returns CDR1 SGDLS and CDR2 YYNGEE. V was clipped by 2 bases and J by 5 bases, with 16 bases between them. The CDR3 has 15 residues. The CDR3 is CASSVAGTGLTEAFF. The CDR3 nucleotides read TGTGCCAGCAGCGTTGCGGGTACCGGGTTAACTGAAGCTTTCTTT.

CDR3 in amino acids: CASSSATGSNQPQHF. The CDR3 region has the DNA TGTGCCAGTAGTTCAGCGACAGGCAGCAATCAGCCCCAGCATTTT. V usage is TRBV19 and J usage is TRBJ1-5, with a possible D match to TRBD1 (6 bases). The V and J ends lost 5 bases and 1 base respectively, with 12 bases between them. The CDR3 loop spans 15 amino acids. Germline assignment: CDR1 LNHDA and CDR2 SQIVND (reference sequence).

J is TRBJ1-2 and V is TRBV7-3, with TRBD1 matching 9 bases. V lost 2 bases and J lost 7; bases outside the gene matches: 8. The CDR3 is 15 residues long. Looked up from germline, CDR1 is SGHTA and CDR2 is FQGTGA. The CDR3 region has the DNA TGTGCCAGCAGCTTAGCCCCGGGACAGGGAGTTGGCTACACCTTC. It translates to CASSLAPGQGVGYTF.